This is a list of T cell receptor beta chains from one sample in a study of shared clonotypes between healthy human individuals. Only in-frame clones appear in the TCRdb table, and some are missing; sequencing was by immunoSEQ multiplex PCR. The sample lists a few million clones, 85% to 95% occurring once. Input material: naive CD4+ T cells from PBMCs. These receptors were collected from a man younger than 30 in good health. Some clones in this sample may be carry-over from other donors' samples. Each CDR3 is given with its conserved first and last residue. The order of the fields is J gene, D gene, V gene, clone size, CDR3 DNA, CDR3 protein. The D gene is left open where the match is weak. Only some rows state a clone size, as once, few, many or a class for expanded clones.

J gene: TRBJ2-7; D gene: .; V gene: TRBV7-6; clone size: once; CDR3 DNA: TGTGCCAGCAGCCCCGAGACCGTATCCTACGAGCAGTACTTC; CDR3 protein: CASSPETVSYEQYF
J gene: TRBJ1-1; D gene: .; V gene: TRBV29-1; clone size: .; CDR3 DNA: TGCAGCGTTGAAGGAGGACAGTACACTGAAGCTTTCTTT; CDR3 protein: CSVEGGQYTEAFF
J gene: TRBJ2-3; D gene: .; V gene: TRBV11-2; clone size: .; CDR3 DNA: TGTGCCAGCAGCTTCCCTAGCACAGATACGCAGTATTTT; CDR3 protein: CASSFPSTDTQYF
J gene: TRBJ1-1; D gene: .; V gene: TRBV5-1; clone size: .; CDR3 DNA: TGCGCCAGCAGCTTGACACCTCGGAACACTGAAGCTTTCTTT; CDR3 protein: CASSLTPRNTEAFF
J gene: TRBJ2-7; D gene: .; V gene: TRBV6-1; clone size: .; CDR3 DNA: TGTGCCAGCCGAACAGAAATCTACGAGCAGTACTTC; CDR3 protein: CASRTEIYEQYF
J gene: TRBJ2-3; D gene: TRBD1; V gene: TRBV2; clone size: .; CDR3 DNA: TGTGCCAGCAGCGAGGGACAGGTCCCTTCCCATACGCAGTATTTT; CDR3 protein: CASSEGQVPSHTQYF
J gene: TRBJ1-2; D gene: .; V gene: TRBV6-6; clone size: .; CDR3 DNA: TGTGCCAGCAACCCGAGGGACTATGGCTACACCTTC; CDR3 protein: CASNPRDYGYTF
J gene: TRBJ2-1; D gene: .; V gene: TRBV9; clone size: .; CDR3 DNA: TGTGCCAGCAGCGCGACTGGGTACAATGAGCAGTTCTTC; CDR3 protein: CASSATGYNEQFF
J gene: TRBJ2-1; D gene: .; V gene: TRBV5-1; clone size: .; CDR3 DNA: TGCGCCAGCAGCTTGGATGGGGGGCCCTACAATGAGCAGTTCTTC; CDR3 protein: CASSLDGGPYNEQFF
J gene: TRBJ2-7; D gene: .; V gene: TRBV7-7; clone size: many; CDR3 DNA: TGTGCCAGCAGCCCGGGCAGGGGCCTCTCCTACGAGCAGTACTTC; CDR3 protein: CASSPGRGLSYEQYF
J gene: TRBJ1-5; D gene: .; V gene: TRBV5-6; clone size: few; CDR3 DNA: TGTGCCAGCAGCCGGACAGAATCCAATCAGCCCCAGCATTTT; CDR3 protein: CASSRTESNQPQHF
J gene: TRBJ1-2; D gene: .; V gene: TRBV5-6; clone size: .; CDR3 DNA: TGTGCCAGCAGCTTGGAAGTTAACTATGGCTACACCTTC; CDR3 protein: CASSLEVNYGYTF
J gene: TRBJ2-7; D gene: .; V gene: TRBV6-6; clone size: .; CDR3 DNA: TGTGCCAGCAGTTACATCGCCCTCTACGAGCAGTACTTC; CDR3 protein: CASSYIALYEQYF
J gene: TRBJ2-1; D gene: TRBD1; V gene: TRBV7-3; clone size: .; CDR3 DNA: TGTGCCAGCAGCATCACAGGGGGCGTCAACAATGAGCAGTTCTTC; CDR3 protein: CASSITGGVNNEQFF
J gene: TRBJ1-5; D gene: .; V gene: TRBV28; clone size: .; CDR3 DNA: TGTGCCAGCAAACAGGGAGGAAGTCAGCCCCAGCATTTT; CDR3 protein: CASKQGGSQPQHF
J gene: TRBJ2-1; D gene: .; V gene: TRBV7-8; clone size: .; CDR3 DNA: TGTGCCAGCTGCAGACTCGAGGACTACAATGAGCAGTTCTTC; CDR3 protein: CASCRLEDYNEQFF
J gene: TRBJ2-1; D gene: TRBD2; V gene: TRBV19; clone size: .; CDR3 DNA: TGTGCCAGTAGTAAGACTAGCGGAGCTTACAATGAGCAGTTCTTC; CDR3 protein: CASSKTSGAYNEQFF
J gene: TRBJ2-5; D gene: .; V gene: TRBV4-1; clone size: .; CDR3 DNA: TGCGCCAGCAGCCAAGGCCTCCTGGAGACCCAGTACTTC; CDR3 protein: CASSQGLLETQYF